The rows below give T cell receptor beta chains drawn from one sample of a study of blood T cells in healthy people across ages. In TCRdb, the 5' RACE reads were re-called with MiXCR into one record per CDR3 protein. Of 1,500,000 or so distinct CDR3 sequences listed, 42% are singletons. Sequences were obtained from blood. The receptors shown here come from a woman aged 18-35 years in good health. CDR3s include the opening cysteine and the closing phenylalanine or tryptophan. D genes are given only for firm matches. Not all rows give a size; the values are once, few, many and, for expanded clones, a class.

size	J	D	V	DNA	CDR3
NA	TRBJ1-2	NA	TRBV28	TGTGCCAGCAGTTTCCCCCGGACGGGCTACACCTTC	CASSFPRTGYTF
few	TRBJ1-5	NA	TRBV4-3	TGCGCCAGCAGCCCCCTACAGATTAATCAGCCCCAGCATTTT	CASSPLQINQPQHF
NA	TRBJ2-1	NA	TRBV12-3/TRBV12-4	TGTGCCAGCGGTAGTACGACACTTCCCCTTTTGTATGAGCAGTTCTTC	CASGSTTLPLLYEQFF
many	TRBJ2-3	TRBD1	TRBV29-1	TGCAGCGCCTCCGGGACAGGCGCAGATACGCAGTATTTT	CSASGTGADTQYF
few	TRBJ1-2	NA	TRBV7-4	TGTGCCAGCAGCTTATTAAGGTCGACAGCGAGGGTAAACTATGGCTACACCTTC	CASSLLRSTARVNYGYTF
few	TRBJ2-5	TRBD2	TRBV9	TGTGCCAGCAGCACCCAAACTAGCGGGAGTGTCGAGACCCAGTACTTC	CASSTQTSGSVETQYF
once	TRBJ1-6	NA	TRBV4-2	TGTGCCAGCAGCCAAGATTCGGGGGGCAATTCACCCCTCCACTTT	CASSQDSGGNSPLHF
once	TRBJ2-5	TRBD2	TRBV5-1	TGCGCCAGCAGCCTAGGGACTAGGAGTGGAGAGACCCAGTACTTC	CASSLGTRSGETQYF
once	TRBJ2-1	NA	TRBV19	TGTGCCAGTAGCACGGCGGGGAATGAGCAGTTCTTC	CASSTAGNEQFF
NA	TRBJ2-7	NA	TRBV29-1	TGCAGCGTGAGACTAGGGGCTGGGTACGAGCAGTACTTC	CSVRLGAGYEQYF
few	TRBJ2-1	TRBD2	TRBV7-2	TGTGCCAGCAGCGTACTAGCGGGAGGGTCCTACAATGAGCAGTTCTTC	CASSVLAGGSYNEQFF
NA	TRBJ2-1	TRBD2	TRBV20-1	TGCAGTGCAACGACCGCGGGAGACTTGTTCGATGGGCAGTTCTTC	CSATTAGDLFDGQFF
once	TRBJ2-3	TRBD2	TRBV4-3	TGCGTCAGCAGCCAAGGTGGGGCTAGCGGAAGCTTCACAGATACGCAGTATTTT	CVSSQGGASGSFTDTQYF
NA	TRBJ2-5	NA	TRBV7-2	TGTGCCAGCAGCCGTATCCAGGGTGGCGAAGAGACCCAGTACTTC	CASSRIQGGEETQYF
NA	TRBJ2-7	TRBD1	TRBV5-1	TGCGCCAGCAGCTTGCTATCACAGGGGTCGGCCGAGCAGTACTTC	CASSLLSQGSAEQYF
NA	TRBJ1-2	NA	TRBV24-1	TGTGCCACCAGTGATTTCGGGGCTGGCTACACCTTC	CATSDFGAGYTF
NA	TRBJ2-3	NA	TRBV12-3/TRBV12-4	TGTGCCAGCAGTTTAACAGACGCAGATACGCAGTATTTT	CASSLTDADTQYF
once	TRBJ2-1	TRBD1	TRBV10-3	TGTGCCATCGGGGACAGTTGCAATGAGCAGTTCTTC	CAIGDSCNEQFF
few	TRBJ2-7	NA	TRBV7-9	TGTGCCAGCAGCTTAGCTCCGTACAATGAGCAGTACTTC	CASSLAPYNEQYF
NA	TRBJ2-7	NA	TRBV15	TGTGCCACCAGCAGAGAAGGGTTCTTCTACGAGCAGTACTTC	CATSREGFFYEQYF
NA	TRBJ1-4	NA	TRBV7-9	TGTGCCAGCAGCCCCGGCTGGGAACGAGAAAAACTGTTTTTT	CASSPGWEREKLFF
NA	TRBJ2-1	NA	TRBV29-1	TGCAGCGTTGAAGATCTCCTGCGGGGAGGGGGGTCCGGCGGTGAGCAGTTCTTC	CSVEDLLRGGGSGGEQFF
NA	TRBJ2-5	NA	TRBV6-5	TGTGCCAGCAAAGATGCAGGGGGGCAATCCCAGTACTTC	CASKDAGGQSQYF
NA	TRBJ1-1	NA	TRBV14	TGTGCCAGCAGCCAAGTGTGGAACGGAGGAGCTTTCTTT	CASSQVWNGGAFF
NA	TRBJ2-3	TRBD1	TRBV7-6	TGTGCCAGCAGCTCGGGACAGGGTGGGGTAGATACGCAGTATTTT	CASSSGQGGVDTQYF
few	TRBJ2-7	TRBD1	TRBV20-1	TGCAGTGCCAGGACAGGGTTCTACGAGCAGTACTTC	CSARTGFYEQYF